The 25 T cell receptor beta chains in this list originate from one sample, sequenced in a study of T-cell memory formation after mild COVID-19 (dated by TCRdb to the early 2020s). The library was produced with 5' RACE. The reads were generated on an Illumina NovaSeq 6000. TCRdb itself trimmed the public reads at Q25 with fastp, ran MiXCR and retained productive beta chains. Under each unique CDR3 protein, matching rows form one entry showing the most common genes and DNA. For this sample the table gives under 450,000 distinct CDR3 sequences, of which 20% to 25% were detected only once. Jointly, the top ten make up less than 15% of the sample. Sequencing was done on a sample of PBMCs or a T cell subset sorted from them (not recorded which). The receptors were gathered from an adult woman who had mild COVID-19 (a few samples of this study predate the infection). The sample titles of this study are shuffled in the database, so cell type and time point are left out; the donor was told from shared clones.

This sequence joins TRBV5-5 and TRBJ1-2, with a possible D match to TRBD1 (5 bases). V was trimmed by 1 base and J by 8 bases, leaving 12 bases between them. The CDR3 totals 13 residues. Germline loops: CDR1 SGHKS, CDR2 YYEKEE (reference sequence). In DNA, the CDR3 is TGTGCCAGCAGCTTGCCAGGGATTGGGGGCTACACCTTC. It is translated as CASSLPGIGGYTF.

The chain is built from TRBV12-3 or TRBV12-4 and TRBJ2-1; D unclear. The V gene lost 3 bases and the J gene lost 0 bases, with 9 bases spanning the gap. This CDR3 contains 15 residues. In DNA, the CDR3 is TGTGCCAGCAGTTTTGAGCGATACTCCTACAATGAGCAGTTCTTC. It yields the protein CASSFERYSYNEQFF.

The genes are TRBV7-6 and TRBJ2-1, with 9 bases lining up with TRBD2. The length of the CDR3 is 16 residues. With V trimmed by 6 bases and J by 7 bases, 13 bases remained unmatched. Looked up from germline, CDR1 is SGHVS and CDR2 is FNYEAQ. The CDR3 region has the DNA TGTGCCAGCAGTTCTAGCGGGACCCTCAAGGCAAATGAGCAGTTCTTC. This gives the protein CASSSSGTLKANEQFF.

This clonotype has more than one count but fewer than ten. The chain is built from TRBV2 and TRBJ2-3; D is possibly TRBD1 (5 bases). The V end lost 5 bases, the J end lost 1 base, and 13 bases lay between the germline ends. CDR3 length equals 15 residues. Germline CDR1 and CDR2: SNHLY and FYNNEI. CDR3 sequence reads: CASSPDRQRTDTQYF. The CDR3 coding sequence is TGTGCCAGCAGTCCCGACCGACAGCGCACAGATACGCAGTATTTT.

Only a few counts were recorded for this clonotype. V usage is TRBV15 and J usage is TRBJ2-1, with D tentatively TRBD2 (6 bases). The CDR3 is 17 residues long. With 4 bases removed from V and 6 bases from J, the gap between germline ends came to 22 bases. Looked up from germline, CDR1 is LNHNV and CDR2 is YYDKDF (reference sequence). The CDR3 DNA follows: TGTGCCACCAGCAACTCACGCGGGGCCGCATGGAGCAATGAGCAGTTCTTC. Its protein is CATSNSRGAAWSNEQFF.

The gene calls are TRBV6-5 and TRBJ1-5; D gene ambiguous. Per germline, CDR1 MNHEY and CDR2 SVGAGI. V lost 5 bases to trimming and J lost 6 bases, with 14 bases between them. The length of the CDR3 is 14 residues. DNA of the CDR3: TGTGCCAGCAGTCCTACGGGTGGGAGTCAGCCCCAGCATTTT. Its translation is CASSPTGGSQPQHF.

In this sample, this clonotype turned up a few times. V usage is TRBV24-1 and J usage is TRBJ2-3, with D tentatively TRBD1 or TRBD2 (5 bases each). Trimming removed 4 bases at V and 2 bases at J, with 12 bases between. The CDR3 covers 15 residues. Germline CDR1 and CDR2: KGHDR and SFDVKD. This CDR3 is CATSDPGTFTDTQYF. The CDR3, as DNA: TGTGCCACCAGTGACCCCGGGACCTTCACAGATACGCAGTATTTT.

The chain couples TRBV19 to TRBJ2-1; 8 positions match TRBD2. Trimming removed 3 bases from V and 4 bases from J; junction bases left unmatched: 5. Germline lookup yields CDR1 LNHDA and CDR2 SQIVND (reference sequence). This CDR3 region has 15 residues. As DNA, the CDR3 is TGTGCCAGTAGTATCAGCGGGAGTCCTTACAATGAGCAGTTCTTC. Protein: CASSISGSPYNEQFF.

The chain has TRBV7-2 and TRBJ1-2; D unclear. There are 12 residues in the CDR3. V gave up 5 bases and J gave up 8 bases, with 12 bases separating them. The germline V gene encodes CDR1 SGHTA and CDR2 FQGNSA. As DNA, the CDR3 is TGTGCCAGCAGCACCCCAGGACGAGGCTACACCTTC. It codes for CASSTPGRGYTF.

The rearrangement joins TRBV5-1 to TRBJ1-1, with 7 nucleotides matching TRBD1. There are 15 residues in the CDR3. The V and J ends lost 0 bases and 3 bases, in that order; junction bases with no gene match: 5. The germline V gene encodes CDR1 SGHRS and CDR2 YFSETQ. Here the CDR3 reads CASSLGRGLYTEAFF. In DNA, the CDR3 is TGCGCCAGCAGCTTGGGGAGGGGGCTCTACACTGAAGCTTTCTTT.

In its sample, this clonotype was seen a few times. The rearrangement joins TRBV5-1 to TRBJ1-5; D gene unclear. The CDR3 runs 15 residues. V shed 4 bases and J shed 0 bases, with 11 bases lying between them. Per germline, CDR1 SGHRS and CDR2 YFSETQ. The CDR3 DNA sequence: TGCGCCAGCAGCCCGGAGGGTAATAGCAATCAGCCCCAGCATTTT. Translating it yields CASSPEGNSNQPQHF.

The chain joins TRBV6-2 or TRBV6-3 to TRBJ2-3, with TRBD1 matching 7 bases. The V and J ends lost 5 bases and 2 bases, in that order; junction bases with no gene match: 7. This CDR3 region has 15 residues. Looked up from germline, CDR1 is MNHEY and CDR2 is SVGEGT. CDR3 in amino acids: CASSRDRAYTDTQYF. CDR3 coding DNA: TGTGCCAGCAGTCGCGACAGGGCCTACACAGATACGCAGTATTTT.

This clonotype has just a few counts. CDR3 protein: CASSQDIYGAEYNEQFF. The CDR3 DNA reads as TGCGCCAGCAGCCAAGATATCTACGGAGCGGAATACAATGAGCAGTTCTTC. The chain has TRBV4-3 and TRBJ2-1; maybe TRBD2 (5 bases). This CDR3 contains 17 residues. V was pared by 0 bases and J by 4 bases, with 16 bases between. The germline gives CDR1 LGHNA, CDR2 YSLEER.

CDR3 region: CASSQGTSGRDTQYF. In nucleotides, the CDR3 is TGCGCCAGCAGCCAAGGGACTAGCGGGAGGGATACGCAGTATTTT. This chain links TRBV4-3 with TRBJ2-3; 14 nucleotides align to TRBD2. CDR3 length: 15 amino acids. The ends lost 1 base at V and 6 bases at J; junction bases unmatched: 0. CDR1 is LGHNA and CDR2 is YSLEER in the germline V gene.

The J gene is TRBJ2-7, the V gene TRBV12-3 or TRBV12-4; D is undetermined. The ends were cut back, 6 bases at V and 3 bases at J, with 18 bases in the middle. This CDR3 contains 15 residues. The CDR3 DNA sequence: TGTGCCAGCAGCCCAAACGACGCCGGACGCTACGAGCAGTACTTC. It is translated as CASSPNDAGRYEQYF.

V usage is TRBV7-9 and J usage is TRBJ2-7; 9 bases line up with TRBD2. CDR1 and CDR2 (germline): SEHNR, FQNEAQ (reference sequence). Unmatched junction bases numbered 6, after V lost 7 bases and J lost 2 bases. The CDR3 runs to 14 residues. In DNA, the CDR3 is TGTGCCAGCACCCGGGGGACTAGCCCCTACGAGCAGTACTTC. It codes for CASTRGTSPYEQYF.

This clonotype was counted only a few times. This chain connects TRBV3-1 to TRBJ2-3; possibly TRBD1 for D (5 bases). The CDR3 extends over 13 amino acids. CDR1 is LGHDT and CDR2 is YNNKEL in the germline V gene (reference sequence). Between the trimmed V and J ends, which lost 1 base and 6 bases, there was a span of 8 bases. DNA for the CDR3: TGTGCCAGCAGCCAAGCAAGGGGTGATACGCAGTATTTT. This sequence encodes CASSQARGDTQYF.

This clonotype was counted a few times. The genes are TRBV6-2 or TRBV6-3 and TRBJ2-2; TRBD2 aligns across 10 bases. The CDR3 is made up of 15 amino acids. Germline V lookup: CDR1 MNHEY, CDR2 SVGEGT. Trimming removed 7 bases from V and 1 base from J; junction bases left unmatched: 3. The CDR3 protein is CASKLAGGNTGELFF. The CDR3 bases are TGTGCCAGCAAATTAGCGGGAGGGAACACCGGGGAGCTGTTTTTT.

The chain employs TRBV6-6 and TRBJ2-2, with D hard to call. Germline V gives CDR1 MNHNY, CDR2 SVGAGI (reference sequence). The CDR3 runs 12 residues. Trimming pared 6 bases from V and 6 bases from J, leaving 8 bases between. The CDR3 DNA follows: TGTGCCAGCAGCCGCCCGGCCGGGGAGCTGTTTTTT. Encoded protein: CASSRPAGELFF.

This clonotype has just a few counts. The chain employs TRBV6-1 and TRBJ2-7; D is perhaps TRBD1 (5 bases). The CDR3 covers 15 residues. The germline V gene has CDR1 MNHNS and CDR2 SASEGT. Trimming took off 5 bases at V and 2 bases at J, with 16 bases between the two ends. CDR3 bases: TGTGCCAGCAGTCCGGGTTTCGGACAAGCCTACGAGCAGTACTTC. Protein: CASSPGFGQAYEQYF.

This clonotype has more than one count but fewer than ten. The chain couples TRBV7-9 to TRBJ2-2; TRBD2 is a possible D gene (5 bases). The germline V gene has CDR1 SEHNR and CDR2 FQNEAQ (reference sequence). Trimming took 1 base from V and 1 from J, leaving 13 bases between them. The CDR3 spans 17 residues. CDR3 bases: TGTGCCAGCAGCTTAGTAGAGGGTCCGCTGAACACCGGGGAGCTGTTTTTT. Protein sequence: CASSLVEGPLNTGELFF.

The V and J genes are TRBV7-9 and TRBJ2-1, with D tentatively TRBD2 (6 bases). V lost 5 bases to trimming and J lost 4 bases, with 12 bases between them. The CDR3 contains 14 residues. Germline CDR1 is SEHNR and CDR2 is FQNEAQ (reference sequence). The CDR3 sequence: CASSHGSSYNEQFF. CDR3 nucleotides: TGTGCCAGCAGCCACGGGAGTTCTTACAATGAGCAGTTCTTC.

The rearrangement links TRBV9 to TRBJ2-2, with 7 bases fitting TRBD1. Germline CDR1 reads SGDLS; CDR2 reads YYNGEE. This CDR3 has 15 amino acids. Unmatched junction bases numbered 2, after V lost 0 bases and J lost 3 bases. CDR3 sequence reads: CASSVGTGHTGELFF. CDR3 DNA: TGTGCCAGCAGCGTAGGGACAGGACACACCGGGGAGCTGTTTTTT.

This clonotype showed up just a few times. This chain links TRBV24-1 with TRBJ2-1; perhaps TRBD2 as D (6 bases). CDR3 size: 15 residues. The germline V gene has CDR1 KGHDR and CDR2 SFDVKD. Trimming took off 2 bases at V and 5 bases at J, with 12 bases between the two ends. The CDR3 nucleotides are TGTGCCACCAGTGATTCTTCGGGGGTACACAATGAGCAGTTCTTC. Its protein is CATSDSSGVHNEQFF.

Here the CDR3 DNA reads TGCAGTGCCCCCCTCGGTAGCACAGATACGCAGTATTTT. Translated, it gives CSAPLGSTDTQYF. The chain links TRBV20-1 to TRBJ2-3; D remains unclear. Germline V CDR1 and CDR2: DFQATT, SNEGSKA (reference sequence). There are 13 residues in the CDR3. V lost 6 bases and J lost 0, with 10 bases in between.